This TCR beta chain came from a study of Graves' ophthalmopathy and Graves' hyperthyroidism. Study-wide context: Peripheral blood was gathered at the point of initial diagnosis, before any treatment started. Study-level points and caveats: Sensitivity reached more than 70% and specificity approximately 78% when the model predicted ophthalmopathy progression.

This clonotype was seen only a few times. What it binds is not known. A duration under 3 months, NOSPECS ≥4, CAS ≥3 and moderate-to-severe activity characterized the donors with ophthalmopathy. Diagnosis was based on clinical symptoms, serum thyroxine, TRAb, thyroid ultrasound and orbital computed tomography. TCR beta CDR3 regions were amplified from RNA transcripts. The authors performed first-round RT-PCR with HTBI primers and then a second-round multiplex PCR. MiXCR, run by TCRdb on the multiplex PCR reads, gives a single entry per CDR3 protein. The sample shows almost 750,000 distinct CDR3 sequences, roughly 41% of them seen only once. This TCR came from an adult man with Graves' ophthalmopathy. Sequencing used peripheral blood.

This CDR3 is CAWSVKGGAFF. CDR3 DNA: TGTGCCTGGAGTGTAAAGGGGGGAGCTTTCTTT. The chain carries TRBV30 and TRBJ1-1, with a tentative D call TRBD1 (6 bases). This CDR3 is built from 11 residues. The V gene's germline CDR1 is GTSNPN and CDR2 SVGIG (reference sequence). Trimming took off 0 bases at V and 10 bases at J, with 9 bases between the two ends. Variable domain in full (rest from reference TRBV30 and TRBJ1-1): SQTIHQWPATLVQPVGSPLSLECTVEGTSNPNLYWYRQAAGRGLQLLFYSVGIGQISSEVPQNLSASRPQDRQFILSSKKLLLSDSGFYLCAWSVKGGAFFGQGTRLTVV.